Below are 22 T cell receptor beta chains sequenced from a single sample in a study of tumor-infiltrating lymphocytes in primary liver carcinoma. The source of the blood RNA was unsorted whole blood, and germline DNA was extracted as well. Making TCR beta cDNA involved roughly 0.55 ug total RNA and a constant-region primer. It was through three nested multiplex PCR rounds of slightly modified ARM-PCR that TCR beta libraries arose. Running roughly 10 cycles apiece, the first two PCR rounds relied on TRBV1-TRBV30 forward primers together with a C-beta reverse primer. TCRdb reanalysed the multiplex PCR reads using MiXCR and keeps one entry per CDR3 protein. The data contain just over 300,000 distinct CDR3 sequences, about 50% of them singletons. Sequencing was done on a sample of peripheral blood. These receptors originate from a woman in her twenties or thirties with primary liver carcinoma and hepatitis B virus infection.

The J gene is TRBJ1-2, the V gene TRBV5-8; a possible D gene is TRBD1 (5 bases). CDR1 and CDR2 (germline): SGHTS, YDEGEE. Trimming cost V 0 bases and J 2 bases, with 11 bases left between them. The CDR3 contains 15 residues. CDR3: CASSLDPRGNYGYTF. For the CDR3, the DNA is TGTGCCAGCAGCTTGGACCCCCGGGGGAACTATGGCTACACCTTC.

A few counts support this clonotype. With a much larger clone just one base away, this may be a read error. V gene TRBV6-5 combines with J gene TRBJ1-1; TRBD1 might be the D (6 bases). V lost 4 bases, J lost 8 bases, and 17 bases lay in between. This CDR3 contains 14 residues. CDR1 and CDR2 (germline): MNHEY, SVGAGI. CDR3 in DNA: TGTGCCAGCAGTTCCTTGGAACAGGGCTCCGAAGCTTTCTTT. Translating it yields CASSSLEQGSEAFF.

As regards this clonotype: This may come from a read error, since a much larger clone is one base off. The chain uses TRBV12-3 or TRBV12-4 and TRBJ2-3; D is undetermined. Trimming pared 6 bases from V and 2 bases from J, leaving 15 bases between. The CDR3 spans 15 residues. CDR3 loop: CASRDTTALTDTQYF. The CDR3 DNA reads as TGTGCCAGCAGGGATACGACGGCCCTCACAGATACGCAGTATTTT.

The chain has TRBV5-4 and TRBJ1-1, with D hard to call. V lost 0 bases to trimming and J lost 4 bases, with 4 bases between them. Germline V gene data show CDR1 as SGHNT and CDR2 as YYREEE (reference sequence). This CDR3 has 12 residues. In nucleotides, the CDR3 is TGTGCCAGCAGCTTGGGGGCCACTGAAGCTTTCTTT. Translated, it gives CASSLGATEAFF.

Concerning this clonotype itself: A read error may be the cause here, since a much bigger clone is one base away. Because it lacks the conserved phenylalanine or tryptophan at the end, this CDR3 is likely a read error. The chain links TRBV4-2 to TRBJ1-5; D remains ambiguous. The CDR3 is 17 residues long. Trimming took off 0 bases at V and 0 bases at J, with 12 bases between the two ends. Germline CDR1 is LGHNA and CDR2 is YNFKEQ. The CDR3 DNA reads TGTGCCAGCAGCCAAGATGAGGTGGGGTATAGCAATCAGCCCCAGCATTAT. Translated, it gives CASSQDEVGYSNQPQHY.

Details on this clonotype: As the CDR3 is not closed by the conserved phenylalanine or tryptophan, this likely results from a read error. CDR3 nucleotide sequence: TGTGCCAGCAGTTTGGCGGGACGGGACCAAGAGACCCAGTACTGC. The encoded protein is CASSLAGRDQETQYC. This chain connects TRBV28 to TRBJ2-5; tentatively, D is TRBD2 (6 bases). The CDR3 extends over 15 amino acids. V lost 3 bases and J 0 bases, leaving 11 bases between the germline ends. Germline loops: CDR1 MDHEN, CDR2 SYDVKM.

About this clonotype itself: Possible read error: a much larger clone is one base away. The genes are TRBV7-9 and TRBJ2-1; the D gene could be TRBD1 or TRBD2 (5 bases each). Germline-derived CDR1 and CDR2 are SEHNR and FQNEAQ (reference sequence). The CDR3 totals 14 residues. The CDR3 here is CASSFMGVYNEQLF. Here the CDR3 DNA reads TGTGCCAGCAGCTTCATGGGGGTCTACAATGAGCAGCTCTTC.

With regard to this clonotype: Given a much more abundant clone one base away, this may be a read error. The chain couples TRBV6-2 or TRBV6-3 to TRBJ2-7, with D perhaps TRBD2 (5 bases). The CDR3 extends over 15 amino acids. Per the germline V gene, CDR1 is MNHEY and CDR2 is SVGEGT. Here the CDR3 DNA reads TGTGCCAGCAGTTCGCTGGGAGAACCCTCCTACGGGCAGTACTTC. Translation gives CASSSLGEPSYGQYF.

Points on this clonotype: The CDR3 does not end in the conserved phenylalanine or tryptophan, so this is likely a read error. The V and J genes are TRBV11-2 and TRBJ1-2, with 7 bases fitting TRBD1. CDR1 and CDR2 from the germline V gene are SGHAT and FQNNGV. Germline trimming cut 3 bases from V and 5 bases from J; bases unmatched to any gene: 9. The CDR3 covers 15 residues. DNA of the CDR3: TGTGCCAGCAGCTTGGGCGGAGGGGGCTGGTATGGCTACACCTTG. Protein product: CASSLGGGGWYGYTL.

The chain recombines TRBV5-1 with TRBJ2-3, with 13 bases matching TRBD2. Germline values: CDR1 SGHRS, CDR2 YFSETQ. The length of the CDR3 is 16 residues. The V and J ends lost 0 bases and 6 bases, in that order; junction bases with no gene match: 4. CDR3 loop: CASSLELAGGHDTQYF. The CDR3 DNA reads TGCGCCAGCAGCTTGGAACTAGCGGGAGGGCACGATACGCAGTATTTT.

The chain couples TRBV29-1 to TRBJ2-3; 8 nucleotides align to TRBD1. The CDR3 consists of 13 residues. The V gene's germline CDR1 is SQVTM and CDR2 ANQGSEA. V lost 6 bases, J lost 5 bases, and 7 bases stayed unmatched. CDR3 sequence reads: CSVRQGMVDTQYF. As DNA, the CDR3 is TGCAGCGTAAGACAGGGGATGGTAGATACGCAGTATTTT.

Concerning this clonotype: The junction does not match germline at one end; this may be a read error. The CDR3 spells CASRARGGLKTEAFF. In DNA, the CDR3 is TGTGCCAGCAGAGCGAGGGGCGGACTGAAGACTGAAGCTTTCTTT. The chain joins TRBV6-1 to TRBJ1-1; a possible D gene is TRBD1 (5 bases). The germline V gene encodes CDR1 MNHNS and CDR2 SASEGT. The CDR3 is made up of 15 amino acids.

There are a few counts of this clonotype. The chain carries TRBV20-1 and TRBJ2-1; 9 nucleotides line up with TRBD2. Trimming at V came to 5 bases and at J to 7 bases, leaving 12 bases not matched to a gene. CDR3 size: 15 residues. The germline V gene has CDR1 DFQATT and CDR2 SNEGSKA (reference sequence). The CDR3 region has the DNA TGCAGTGCTCAGCACCCGGGACTAGCCTCTAATGAGCAGTTCTTC. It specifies CSAQHPGLASNEQFF.

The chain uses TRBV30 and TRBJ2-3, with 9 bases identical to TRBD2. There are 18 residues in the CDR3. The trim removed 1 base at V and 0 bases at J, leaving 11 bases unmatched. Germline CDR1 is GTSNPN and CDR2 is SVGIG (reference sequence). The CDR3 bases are TGTGCCTGGAGTGGACCTAGCGGGACCTCTACTAGCACAGATACGCAGTATTTT. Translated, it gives CAWSGPSGTSTSTDTQYF. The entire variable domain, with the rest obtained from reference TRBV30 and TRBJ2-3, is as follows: SQTIHQWPATLVQPVGSPLSLECTVEGTSNPNLYWYRQAAGRGLQLLFYSVGIGQISSEVPQNLSASRPQDRQFILSSKKLLLSDSGFYLCAWSGPSGTSTSTDTQYFGPGTRLTVL.

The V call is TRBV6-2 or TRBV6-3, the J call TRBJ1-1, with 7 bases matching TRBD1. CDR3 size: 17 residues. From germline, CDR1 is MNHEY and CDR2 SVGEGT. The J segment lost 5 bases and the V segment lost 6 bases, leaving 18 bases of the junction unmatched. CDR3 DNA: TGTGCCAGCAGAATACCGTCCCCCAGGGGGTGGGGAACTGAAGCTTTCTTT. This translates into CASRIPSPRGWGTEAFF.

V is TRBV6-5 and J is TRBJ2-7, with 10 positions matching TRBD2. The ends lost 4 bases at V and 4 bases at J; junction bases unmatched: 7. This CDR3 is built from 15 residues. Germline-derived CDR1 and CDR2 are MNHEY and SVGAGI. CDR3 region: CASSSLGLAHYEQYF. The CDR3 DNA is TGTGCCAGCAGTTCCCTGGGACTAGCGCATTACGAGCAGTACTTC.

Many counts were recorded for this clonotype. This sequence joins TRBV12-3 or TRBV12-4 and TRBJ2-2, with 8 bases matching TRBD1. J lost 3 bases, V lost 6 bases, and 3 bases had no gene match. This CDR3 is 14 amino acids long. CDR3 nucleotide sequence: TGTGCCAGCAGACCGGACAGGGACACCGGGGAGCTGTTTTTT. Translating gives CASRPDRDTGELFF.

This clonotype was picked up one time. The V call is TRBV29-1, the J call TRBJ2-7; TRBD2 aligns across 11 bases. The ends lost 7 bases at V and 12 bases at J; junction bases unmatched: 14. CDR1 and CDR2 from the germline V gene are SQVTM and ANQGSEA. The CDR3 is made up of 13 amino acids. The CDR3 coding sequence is TGCAGCGCCGGGACTAGCGGAACGGGCGGGCTGTACTTC. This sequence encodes CSAGTSGTGGLYF.

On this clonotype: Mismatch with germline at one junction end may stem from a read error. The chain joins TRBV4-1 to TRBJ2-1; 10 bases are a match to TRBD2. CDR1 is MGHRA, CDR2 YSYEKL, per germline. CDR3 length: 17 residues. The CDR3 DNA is TGCGCCAGCAGGCAAGACCGGCTAGCGGGAGTAGTAAATGAGCAGTTCTTC. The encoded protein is CASRQDRLAGVVNEQFF.

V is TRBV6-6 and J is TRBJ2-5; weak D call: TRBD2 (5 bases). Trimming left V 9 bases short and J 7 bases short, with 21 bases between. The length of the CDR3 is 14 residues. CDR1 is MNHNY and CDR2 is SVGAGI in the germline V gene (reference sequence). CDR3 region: CASKNSGSMGTQYF. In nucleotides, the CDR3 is TGTGCCAGTAAAAACTCGGGATCCATGGGGACCCAGTACTTC.

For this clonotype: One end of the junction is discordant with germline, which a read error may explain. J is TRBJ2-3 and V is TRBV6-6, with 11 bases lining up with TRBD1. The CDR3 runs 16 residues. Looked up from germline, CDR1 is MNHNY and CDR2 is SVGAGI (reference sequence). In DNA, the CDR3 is TGTGCTAGCAGTGGATGGACAGGGGGCAGATCAGATACGCAGTATTTT. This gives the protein CASSGWTGGRSDTQYF.

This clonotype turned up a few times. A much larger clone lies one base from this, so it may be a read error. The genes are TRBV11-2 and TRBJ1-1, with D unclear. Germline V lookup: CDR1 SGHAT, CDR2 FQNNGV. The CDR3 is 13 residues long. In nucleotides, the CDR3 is TGTACCAGCAGCTGGGGAGAGAACACTGAAGCTTTCTTT. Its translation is CTSSWGENTEAFF. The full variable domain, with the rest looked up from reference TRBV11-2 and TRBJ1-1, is EAGVAQSPRYKIIEKRQSVAFWCNPISGHATLYWYQQILGQGPKLLIQFQNNGVVDDSQLPKDRFSAERLKGVDSTLKIQPAKLEDSAVYLCTSSWGENTEAFFGQGTRLTVV.